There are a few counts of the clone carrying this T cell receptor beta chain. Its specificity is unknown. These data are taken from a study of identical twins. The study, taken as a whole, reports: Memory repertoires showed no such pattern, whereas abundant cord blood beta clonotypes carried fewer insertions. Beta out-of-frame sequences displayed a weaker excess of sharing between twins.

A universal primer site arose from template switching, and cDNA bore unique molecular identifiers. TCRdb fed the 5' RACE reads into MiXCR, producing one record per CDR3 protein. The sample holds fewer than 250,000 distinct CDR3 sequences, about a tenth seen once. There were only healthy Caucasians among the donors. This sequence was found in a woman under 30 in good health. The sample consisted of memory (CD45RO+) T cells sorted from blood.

CDR3 sequence: CASSLQGGYTF. CDR3 nucleotides: TGTGCCAGCAGTTTACAGGGGGGCTACACCTTC. The chain is built from TRBV12-3 or TRBV12-4 and TRBJ1-2; TRBD1 is a possible D gene (6 bases). The CDR3 has 11 amino acids. V was trimmed by 2 bases and J by 8 bases, leaving 6 bases between them.